This TCR beta chain was recovered during a study of cytomegalovirus exposure and HLA in healthy donors (dated by TCRdb to about 2017). About the full investigation: In an earlier analysis of under 600 of the donors, 276 Gb of sequence data and 100 million or so unique TCR beta sequences from roughly 200 million T cells were reported. An early release that covered about 600 HLA-typed donors contained approximately 320 gigabases of sequencing data and approximately 85 million unique TCR sequences. The genetic ancestry cluster associated with self-reported Caucasian donors included approximately 85% of the 300 to 450 genotyped donors. The aim of the study was to test whether cataloging public T cell receptors could identify signatures of past pathogen exposure. The study profiled the T cell repertoires of 550 to 700 subjects by immunosequencing and related them to cytomegalovirus serostatus. In addition to the first cohort of 666 subjects, a separate validation cohort of approximately 120 different subjects was used. To predict cytomegalovirus infection status, the study combined high-throughput TCR immunosequencing, statistical association of individual TCRs with disease status, and machine learning. In a later analysis, previously published TCR beta repertoires from more than 500 donors were re-analyzed and high-resolution HLA genotyping was added so that TCR occurrence patterns could be studied. Rather than drawing on any new phenotypic data, the later analysis identified candidate immune exposures from TCR beta sequences and the way those sequences occurred across donors. To decide whether each TCR beta V gene segment behaved as functional or pseudogenic, an earlier analysis of over 500 of the donors relied on high-throughput TCR beta sequencing. Donor age, sex, ethnicity and CMV serostatus were compiled together with the repertoire data. A later genetic analysis took genome-wide SNP genotypes for about three fifths of the 666 donors and used that subset as a discovery cohort. Every repertoire in the discovery cohort had been generated on one and the same sequencing platform. Both class I and class II loci were covered by HLA typing, at four-digit resolution. The number of typed donors differed by locus: about 629-640 for A, B, C, DRB1 and DQB1; approximately 530 for DQA1; fewer than 610 for DPA1; and roughly 450 for DPB1. A few DR-DQ haplotypes were handled as single units for association and clustering because linkage in the cohort was strong. Across some 400 genotyped donors of the cohort, an average of about 240,000 unique TCR beta nucleotide sequences per donor were sequenced, and roughly a sixth of those sequences were non-productive.

Libraries were prepared through the immunoSEQ multiplex PCR assay. For the multiplex PCR, a mixture combining 60 forward primers for TCR Vbeta segments and 13 reverse primers for TCR Jbeta segments was used. A multiplex PCR assay on genomic DNA amplified the CDR3 region of rearranged TCR beta genes. The Illumina HiSeq System was used to sequence the amplified TCR beta libraries as 87-base-pair reads. In the authors' own workflow: In a later analysis, roughly 80 million unique TCR beta chains were counted across the approximately 640 repertoires, and around 10 million of these chains were shared by at least two donors. Raw reads were error-corrected and collapsed into unique sequences with a nearest-neighbor algorithm that merged closely related sequences to remove PCR and sequencing errors. V, D and J gene segments were assigned by aligning CDR3 sequences to IMGT reference sequences. For a sequence to be retained, a match of at least six nucleotides was required to both a V gene segment and a J gene segment. Rearrangements were classified as productive when the CDR3 lacked stop codons and remained in frame with V and J, and all other rearrangements were classified as non-productive. Following IMGT convention, CDR3 was defined as the stretch from the second conserved V-encoded cysteine to the conserved J-encoded phenylalanine. Sequences without an unambiguous match to a single V gene segment were excluded from the earlier analysis of about 630 of the donors. An earlier analysis of approximately 590 of the donors called V segments functional above 56.7% productive rearrangements and segregating when the between-donor standard deviation exceeded 5%. A statistical classification framework was developed to diagnose cytomegalovirus status using the catalog of TCR beta chain sequences. A later analysis assigned V and J genes by comparing TCR nucleotide sequences with IMGT/GENE-DB human TR gene sequences. The TCRdist pipeline was used in a later analysis to assign CDR3 sequences and most-parsimonious VDJ recombination scenarios. In a later analysis, every TCR beta chain was defined by the combination of its CDR3 amino acid sequence and its V-gene family, and reads without a unique V-gene family were dropped. In a later analysis, some 600 highly shared, low-generation-probability nucleotide sequences were removed to address suspected cross-contamination and a sequencing artifact. For each public chain, a later analysis derived a clonal expansion index from normalized ranks of inferred template counts within each repertoire. In a later analysis, generation probabilities were computed using a VDJ recombination model fitted to out-of-frame rearrangements, and the results were checked against IGoR. A later analysis scored TCR-TCR, TCR-HLA and TCR-CMV co-occurrence with hypergeometric tests, applying a repertoire-size bias correction to TCR pairs. A later analysis estimated false discovery rates by permuting HLA or CMV assignments 20 times. In a later analysis, co-occurring TCRs were grouped using DBSCAN, with TCRdist sequence similarity added in when clustering inside HLA-allele-positive subsets. Repertoires with fewer than 30,000 or more than 120,000 public chains, plus five repertoires with anomalous nucleotide sharing, were excluded from co-occurrence clustering. Drawn from immuneACCESS, this table holds only the in-frame rearrangements with V and J called that TCRdb kept. Clones are partly lost; checked studies trace under half to an unresolved V gene and leave the rest unexplained. V and J calls and clone size are copied from that table; D and trimming were computed from the DNA. The sample yields 100,000 to 150,000 clones; around 74% were counted once. The ten largest clones take up more than 6% of the sample.

Regarding this clone: No cognate antigen has been identified for it. There are no base qualities to consult, and no much larger clone falls within one base.

In total, just over 650 healthy bone marrow donors made up the cohort. All cohort members were sampled while nominally healthy, although unrecorded immune exposures were likely present. The donor was CMV seropositive and was included in the group of approximately 310 seropositive cohort members. A peripheral blood sample was provided by each donor, and peripheral blood mononuclear cells were used for TCR beta sequencing. Genomic DNA was extracted from the blood cell samples with the Qiagen DNeasy Blood Extraction Kit. What the study reported, not specific to this receptor: A further reported finding was that TCR beta sequences accurately predicted the HLA-A and HLA-B alleles for most subjects in the first cohort. According to a later analysis, TCR association rates differed among HLA loci, with DRB1 alleles showing the most associated TCRs and HLA-C alleles showing the fewest. In an earlier analysis of more than 450 of the donors, most TCR beta V segments were observed in productive rearrangements about 90% or about 30% of the time, broadly matching IMGT annotations. In vitro tests confirmed that a few of the cytomegalovirus-associated TCR beta chains recognize cytomegalovirus antigens. Correlated functional status among segregating V segments might reflect linkage disequilibrium, but an unknown experimental factor could not be ruled out. A later analysis reported that several top co-occurrence clusters appeared linked to parvovirus B19, influenza, CMV and Epstein-Barr virus. Compared with equally common non-associated chains, HLA-associated TCR beta chains in a later analysis were more clonally expanded and had lower generation probabilities. In a later analysis, most CMV-associated TCR beta chains were found to appear HLA-restricted, with HLA associations seemingly driven largely by CMV exposure. The classifier was reported to diagnose cytomegalovirus status with high specificity and sensitivity in both the original cohort and the validation cohort. The earlier analysis of about 600 of the donors excluded approximately 17 rarely observed V segments, including chromosome 9 orphons, because counts were too low. An association between a missense DCLRE1C variant and V-gene and J-gene trimming of TCR beta chains was found in a later genetic analysis and replicated in an independent cohort. In a later genetic analysis, fewer N-insertions in productive TCRs were reported among donors in an Asian-associated ancestry cluster than the roughly 700-donor mean. The authors suggested that the approach could potentially be generalized to other disease states and immunological phenotypes. Across donors, most TCR sequences were observed very rarely, whereas some public TCRs were present in many individuals. Because HLA typing was missing for some donors at each locus, association tests included only the typed subset. Some IMGT-functional V segments, including TRBV6-2 and TRBV6-3, could not be told apart with the 87-base-pair reads, so those segments were excluded. Assigning TCR associations to individual alleles was difficult when HLA alleles, especially DR and DQ, strongly co-occurred. The cohort was sequenced for TCR beta chains only, and without alpha or paired-chain data the features that could be detected were limited. The sequencing pipeline was judged likely to have produced a cluster of highly shared sequence variants as a technical artifact. Presence/absence analyses assumed roughly uniform sequencing depth across donors, an assumption that may not hold. The only immune exposure information available for the cohort was CMV serostatus. A later analysis associated 15,000 or so TCR beta sequences with specific HLA alleles at a false discovery rate of 0.05. In the study, some 160 TCR beta chains were listed as associated with cytomegalovirus.

Looking up the germline V gene yields CDR1 MDHEN and CDR2 SYDVKM. Compared with germline, V lacks 5 bases and J lacks 5 bases; bases without a gene match: 4. Spanning cysteine to phenylalanine, the CDR3 consists of 13 amino acids. Only the CDR3 DNA is retained, 39 bases long and in frame from the first base. The sequence joins TRBV28 to TRBJ1-1; 8 bases in between match TRBD1. The sequence was obtained from a middle-aged man in good health and CMV-seropositive. Sequenced: PBMCs. The nucleotide sequence reads TGTGCCAGCAGTACCAGGGGGCAAACTGAAGCTTTCTTT. Its amino acids are CASSTRGQTEAFF. Full variable domain (CDR3 extended with the reference TRBV28 and TRBJ1-1 proteins): DVKVTQSSRYLVKRTGEKVFLECVQDMDHENMFWYRQDPGLGLRLIYFSYDVKMKEKGDIPEGYSVSREKKERFSLILESASTNQTSMYLCASSTRGQTEAFFGQGTRLTVV.